The 31 T cell receptor beta chains listed next were all sequenced from one sample in a study of cytomegalovirus exposure and HLA in healthy donors. PCR was performed using 60 Vbeta and 13 Jbeta primers. Sequenced by immunoSEQ multiplex PCR; TCRdb stores in-frame clones only, minus some. The sample has about 76,000 clones; 81% are singletons. Sequenced sample: PBMCs. The source of these receptors is a woman aged 25 to 45 in good health and CMV-seronegative.

This chain joins TRBV11-3 and TRBJ2-1; TRBD1 agrees at 9 bases. V trimming: 5 bases; J trimming: 10 bases; junction bases outside the gene matches: 6. CDR1 is SGHNT and CDR2 is YENEEA in the germline V gene. The CDR3 has 13 amino acids. Here the CDR3 reads CASSKDRGREQFF. CDR3 nucleotide sequence: TGTGCCAGCAGCAAGGACAGGGGCCGCGAGCAGTTCTTC.

The CDR3 DNA is TGTGCCAGCAGTTTAATTGGGGGCTTGGGAACTGAAGCTTTCTTT. Its protein is CASSLIGGLGTEAFF. The chain joins TRBV27 to TRBJ1-1; possible D gene TRBD1, 6 bases. Germline V gene lookup returns CDR1 MNHEY and CDR2 SMNVEV (reference sequence). The length of the CDR3 is 15 residues. V lost 2 bases and J lost 5, with 15 bases in between.

This chain links TRBV5-4 with TRBJ2-1; D remains unclear. Germline V CDR1 and CDR2: SGHNT, YYREEE (reference sequence). V lost 1 base and J 9 bases, leaving 5 bases between the germline ends. This CDR3 region has 11 residues. CDR3 protein: CASSLRGEQFF. The CDR3 bases are TGTGCCAGCAGCTTGAGAGGTGAGCAGTTCTTC.

This chain connects TRBV28 to TRBJ2-3; D perhaps matches TRBD1 (6 bases). V lost 6 bases to trimming and J lost 1 base, with 11 bases between them. CDR1 is MDHEN, CDR2 SYDVKM, per germline. The CDR3 contains 14 residues. CDR3 residues: CASSRRQGTDTQYF. The DNA of the CDR3 is TGTGCCAGCAGCCGACGACAGGGCACAGATACGCAGTATTTT.

This clone was recorded a few times. This chain connects TRBV30 to TRBJ1-1; a possible D gene is TRBD1 (5 bases). CDR3 size: 13 residues. Germline V gene data show CDR1 as GTSNPN and CDR2 as SVGIG (reference sequence). Trimming pared 3 bases from V and 3 bases from J, leaving 11 bases between. CDR3 sequence (DNA): TGTGCCTGGAGGAACCGGGGGGACACTGAAGCTTTCTTT. It yields the protein CAWRNRGDTEAFF.

J is TRBJ1-5 and V is TRBV19; 9 bases match TRBD1. This CDR3 is built from 16 residues. Germline V CDR1 and CDR2: LNHDA, SQIVND (reference sequence). Trimming took 4 bases from V and 1 from J; bases not matched to a gene: 5. The CDR3 sequence: CASSTTGGWSNQPQHF. The CDR3 bases are TGTGCCAGTAGTACTACAGGGGGCTGGAGCAATCAGCCCCAGCATTTT.

This clone came up a few times. The rearrangement uses TRBV9 and TRBJ2-1, with D possibly matching TRBD2 (7 bases). Germline V lookup: CDR1 SGDLS, CDR2 YYNGEE. The V gene lost 4 bases and the J gene lost 5 bases, with 16 bases spanning the gap. CDR3 size: 15 residues. The CDR3 DNA is TGTGCCAGCAGCCCCCAAGGGGGGGGGAACAATGAGCAGTTCTTC. Encoded protein: CASSPQGGGNNEQFF.

This sequence joins TRBV7-2 and TRBJ2-5, with a tentative D call TRBD1 (6 bases). The J call may not be correct, given that the DNA end is closer to TRBJ2-7. Germline values: CDR1 SGHTA, CDR2 FQGNSA. CDR3 length equals 15 residues. CDR3 coding DNA: TGTGCCAGCAGCTTACGGGACAAGAGCTCCTACGAGCAGTACTTC. Its protein is CASSLRDKSSYEQYF.

The chain carries TRBV6-4 and TRBJ1-3; D is unclear. Trimming left V 6 bases short and J 2 bases short, with 14 bases between. The CDR3 consists of 15 residues. Germline lookup yields CDR1 MRHNA and CDR2 SNTAGT. This CDR3 reads CASRTETRTGNTIYF. CDR3 sequence (DNA): TGTGCCAGCAGAACGGAGACTCGAACTGGAAACACCATATATTTT.

CDR3: CASSQDRLAGGQTQYF. CDR3 nucleotide sequence: TGCGCCAGCAGCCAAGATCGGCTAGCGGGAGGGCAGACCCAGTACTTC. V is TRBV4-3 and J is TRBJ2-5; TRBD2 aligns across 12 bases. Germline CDR1 is LGHNA and CDR2 is YSLEER. The CDR3 is 16 amino acids. After removal of 0 bases from V and 6 bases from J, the junction contained 5 bases not matched to a gene.

The rearrangement joins TRBV19 to TRBJ1-2; 7 bases agree with TRBD1. V shed 6 bases and J 4 bases; nucleotides not matched to a gene: 2. There are 12 residues in the CDR3. The germline V gene encodes CDR1 LNHDA and CDR2 SQIVND (reference sequence). Here the CDR3 DNA reads TGTGCCAGTAGGAGGGACAGCTATGGCTACACCTTC. Its protein product is CASRRDSYGYTF.

This clone is a singleton in its sample. This chain links TRBV6-1 with TRBJ2-1; D perhaps matches TRBD1 (6 bases). Trimming shortened V by 5 bases and J by 8 bases, and 16 bases separated the two germline ends. This CDR3 is built from 14 residues. Germline CDR1 is MNHNS and CDR2 is SASEGT. The CDR3 coding sequence is TGTGCCAGCAGTTTCCAGGAAGGGGGACATGAGCAGTTCTTC. Encoded protein: CASSFQEGGHEQFF.

Only a few counts were recorded for this clone. This rearrangement joins TRBV6-5 to TRBJ2-1, with 8 bases that match TRBD1. Germline lookup yields CDR1 MNHEY and CDR2 SVGAGI. The CDR3 sequence is 16 residues long. Trimming took 2 bases from V and 4 from J; bases not matched to a gene: 7. CDR3 loop: CASSYNAGGAYNEQFF. The CDR3 DNA reads TGTGCCAGCAGTTACAACGCAGGGGGCGCTTACAATGAGCAGTTCTTC.

The J gene is TRBJ1-2, the V gene TRBV28; perhaps TRBD1 as D (5 bases). The germline CDR1 and CDR2 sequences are MDHEN and SYDVKM. The CDR3 contains 12 residues. V was trimmed by 10 bases and J by 4 bases, leaving 13 bases between them. DNA for the CDR3: TGTGCCACCCTAGGACAATCCTATGGCTACACCTTC. Translating gives CATLGQSYGYTF.

The V gene is TRBV5-1, the J gene TRBJ2-1; 11 nucleotides line up with TRBD2. This CDR3 has 14 residues. Germline V gives CDR1 SGHRS, CDR2 YFSETQ. Trimming at V came to 7 bases and at J to 6 bases, leaving 6 bases not matched to a gene. The CDR3 here is CASGLAGGVNEQFF. DNA of the CDR3: TGCGCCAGCGGCCTAGCGGGAGGAGTCAATGAGCAGTTCTTC.

This chain joins TRBV4-2 and TRBJ2-1, with 7 bases that match TRBD2. Germline-derived CDR1 and CDR2 are LGHNA and YNFKEQ. The length of the CDR3 is 19 residues. V gave up 0 bases and J gave up 7 bases; unmatched junction bases: 18. CDR3 DNA sequence: TGTGCCAGCAGCCAAGAGTACAGCGCTTTACTAGCGTCGGGGAATGAGCAGTTCTTC. It encodes CASSQEYSALLASGNEQFF.

The J gene is TRBJ1-2, the V gene TRBV19; D ambiguous. The CDR3 totals 17 residues. The germline V gene has CDR1 LNHDA and CDR2 SQIVND (reference sequence). V lost 0 bases, J lost 2 bases, and 16 bases lay in between. As DNA, the CDR3 is TGTGCCAGTAGTATAGACCCTTTTAGAGGTGGAAACTATGGCTACACCTTC. Translated, it gives CASSIDPFRGGNYGYTF.

CDR3 in DNA: TGCGCCAGCAGCCAAGGTAGGACAGGGTCTATGGGGGAGCAGTACTTC. Translated, it gives CASSQGRTGSMGEQYF. The gene calls are TRBV4-3 and TRBJ2-7; 8 bases fit TRBD1. V trimming: 1 base; J trimming: 7 bases; junction bases outside the gene matches: 12. Germline V lookup: CDR1 LGHNA, CDR2 YSLEER. The CDR3 runs 16 residues.

The chain joins TRBV5-1 to TRBJ2-2, with D tentatively TRBD2 (5 bases). The CDR3 contains 13 residues. Trimming removed 3 bases at V and 5 bases at J, with 8 bases between. CDR1 is SGHRS, CDR2 YFSETQ, per germline. DNA for the CDR3: TGCGCCAGCAGCTATGGGGAGACCGGGGAGCTGTTTTTT. Encoded protein: CASSYGETGELFF.

This clone has only a few counts. The V call is TRBV2, the J call TRBJ2-1; 7 bases line up with TRBD2. CDR3 size: 17 residues. With V trimmed by 6 bases and J by 4 bases, 15 bases remained unmatched. The germline V gene has CDR1 SNHLY and CDR2 FYNNEI. In nucleotides, the CDR3 is TGTGCCAGCAGGGACGCCACTAGCGTGGTTAGGTACAATGAGCAGTTCTTC. Translation gives CASRDATSVVRYNEQFF.

This chain joins TRBV9 and TRBJ2-1, with 12 bases fitting TRBD1. This CDR3 is built from 15 residues. Looked up from germline, CDR1 is SGDLS and CDR2 is YYNGEE. The ends lost 6 bases at V and 10 bases at J; junction bases unmatched: 11. CDR3: CASTQGGQGAREQFF. The CDR3 DNA reads as TGTGCCAGCACCCAAGGGGGACAGGGGGCGCGAGAGCAGTTCTTC.

The V and J genes are TRBV18 and TRBJ2-1, with D unresolved. This CDR3 is 13 amino acids long. Germline V gene data show CDR1 as KGHSH and CDR2 as LQKENI. With 4 bases removed from V and 4 bases from J, the gap between germline ends came to 8 bases. The CDR3 coding sequence is TGTGCCAGCTCACTCGAGACATACAATGAGCAGTTCTTC. Translated, it gives CASSLETYNEQFF.

This CDR3 reads CAIRAGGDRYYGYTF. In DNA, the CDR3 is TGTGCCATCCGGGCTGGGGGGGACCGCTACTATGGCTACACCTTC. J is TRBJ1-2 and V is TRBV28, with D tentatively TRBD1 (5 bases). CDR1 and CDR2 from the germline V gene are MDHEN and SYDVKM. The V gene lost 10 bases and the J gene lost 3 bases, with 21 bases spanning the gap. The CDR3 runs 15 residues.

This clone was seen a single time. The J gene is TRBJ2-1, the V gene TRBV6-4; 11 bases are a match to TRBD2. This CDR3 has 15 amino acids. V lost 5 bases to trimming and J lost 6 bases; unmatched junction nucleotides: 6. Germline values: CDR1 MRHNA, CDR2 SNTAGT. CDR3 protein: CASSPVAGGGNEQFF. The DNA of the CDR3 is TGTGCCAGCAGTCCCGTAGCGGGAGGGGGCAATGAGCAGTTCTTC.

The J gene is TRBJ1-4, the V gene TRBV15; 10 positions match TRBD1. In germline, CDR1 is LNHNV, CDR2 YYDKDF (reference sequence). The CDR3 is 18 residues long. Germline trimming cut 3 bases from V and 4 bases from J; bases unmatched to any gene: 11. Written as DNA, the CDR3 is TGTGCCACCAGCAGCTTCCCGGGACAGGGGCTTGATAATGAAAAACTGTTTTTT. Its protein product is CATSSFPGQGLDNEKLFF.

J is TRBJ2-1 and V is TRBV5-1, with a tentative D call TRBD1 (6 bases). Germline CDR1 is SGHRS and CDR2 is YFSETQ. This CDR3 region has 14 residues. The V and J ends lost 3 bases and 1 base respectively, with 8 bases between them. The CDR3 sequence is CASSSGTSYNEQFF. In nucleotides, the CDR3 is TGCGCCAGCAGCTCGGGGACATCCTACAATGAGCAGTTCTTC.

This clone is a singleton in its sample. The V and J genes are TRBV27 and TRBJ2-3; the match to TRBD2 covers 7 bases. V gave up 6 bases and J gave up 3 bases; unmatched junction bases: 9. The germline V gene encodes CDR1 MNHEY and CDR2 SMNVEV (reference sequence). CDR3 size: 15 residues. The CDR3 here is CASSKPGLLTDTQYF. The CDR3, as DNA: TGTGCCAGCAGCAAACCGGGACTACTGACAGATACGCAGTATTTT.

This clone was observed a single time. The rearrangement joins TRBV4-1 to TRBJ2-2; TRBD1 aligns across 9 bases. The germline CDR1 and CDR2 sequences are MGHRA and YSYEKL. The CDR3 is 16 amino acids. With 0 bases clipped from V and 6 bases from J, the junction kept 5 bases outside the gene matches. In nucleotides, the CDR3 is TGCGCCAGCAGCCAAGATCGGACAGGGGATCCCGGGGAGCTGTTTTTT. This encodes CASSQDRTGDPGELFF.

V usage is TRBV30 and J usage is TRBJ2-7, with a tentative D call TRBD2 (7 bases). The CDR3 runs to 16 residues. The germline gives CDR1 GTSNPN, CDR2 SVGIG (reference sequence). Trimming removed 2 bases from V and 1 base from J, with 18 bases in between. The CDR3 here is CAWSSARGGLSYEQYF. DNA of the CDR3: TGTGCCTGGAGTAGTGCTAGGGGGGGGCTTTCCTACGAGCAGTACTTC.

The chain is built from TRBV18 and TRBJ2-1, with D unresolved. The CDR3 is 12 amino acids. The germline V gene encodes CDR1 KGHSH and CDR2 LQKENI. Between the trimmed V and J ends, which lost 3 bases and 5 bases, there was a span of 5 bases. The chain's CDR3 is CASSPSDNEQFF. The CDR3, as DNA: TGTGCCAGCTCACCGAGTGACAATGAGCAGTTCTTC. Drawing the rest from reference TRBV18 and TRBJ2-1, the complete variable domain is NAGVMQNPRHLVRRRGQEARLRCSPMKGHSHVYWYRQLPEEGLKFMVYLQKENIIDESGMPKERFSAEFPKEGPSILRIQQVVRGDSAAYFCASSPSDNEQFFGPGTRLTVL.

The V call is TRBV7-9, the J call TRBJ1-5; D gene unclear. The germline CDR1 and CDR2 sequences are SEHNR and FQNEAQ (reference sequence). The CDR3 is 13 amino acids. Trimming took 3 bases from V and 4 from J, leaving 7 bases between them. This chain's CDR3 is CASSLRENQPQHF. CDR3 coding DNA: TGTGCCAGCAGCTTGCGGGAAAATCAGCCCCAGCATTTT.